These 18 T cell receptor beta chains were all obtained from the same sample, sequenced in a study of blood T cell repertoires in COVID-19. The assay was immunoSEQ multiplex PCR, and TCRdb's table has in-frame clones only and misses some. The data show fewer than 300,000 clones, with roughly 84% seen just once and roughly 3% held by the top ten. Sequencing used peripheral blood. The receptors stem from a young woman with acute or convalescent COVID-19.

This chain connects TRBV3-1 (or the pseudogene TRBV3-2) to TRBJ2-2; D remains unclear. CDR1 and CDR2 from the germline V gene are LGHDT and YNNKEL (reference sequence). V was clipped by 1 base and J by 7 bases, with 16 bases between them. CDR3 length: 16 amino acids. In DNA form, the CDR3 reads TGTGCCAGCAGCCAAGTGCCCGTCGGTTTCGGCGGGGAGCTGTTTTTT. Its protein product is CASSQVPVGFGGELFF.

DNA of the CDR3: TGTGCCAGCACCCCACAGGGGATGAACACTGAAGCTTTCTTT. It is translated as CASTPQGMNTEAFF. V usage is TRBV5-8 and J usage is TRBJ1-1, with TRBD1 matching over 7 bases. Per germline, CDR1 SGHTS and CDR2 YDEGEE. The CDR3 loop spans 14 amino acids. V shed 6 bases, J shed 0 bases, and the junction held 5 bases outside the gene matches.

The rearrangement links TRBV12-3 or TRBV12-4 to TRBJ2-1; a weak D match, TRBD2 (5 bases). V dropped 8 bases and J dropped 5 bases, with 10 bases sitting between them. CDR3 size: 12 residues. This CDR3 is CASGRWDNEQFF. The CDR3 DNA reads TGTGCCAGCGGGAGATGGGACAATGAGCAGTTCTTC.

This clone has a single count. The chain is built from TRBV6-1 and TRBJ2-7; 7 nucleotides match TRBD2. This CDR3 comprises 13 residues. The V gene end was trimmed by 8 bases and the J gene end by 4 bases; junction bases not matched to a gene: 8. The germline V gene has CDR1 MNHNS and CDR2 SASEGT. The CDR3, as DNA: TGTGCCAGCCGTTGGGAGGGCCAATACGAGCAGTACTTC. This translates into CASRWEGQYEQYF.

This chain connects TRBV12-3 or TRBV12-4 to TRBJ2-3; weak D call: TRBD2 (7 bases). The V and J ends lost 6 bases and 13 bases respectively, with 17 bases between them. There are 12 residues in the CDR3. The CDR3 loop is CASSKKGEGEYF. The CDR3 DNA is TGTGCCAGCAGCAAAAAGGGGGAGGGCGAGTATTTT.

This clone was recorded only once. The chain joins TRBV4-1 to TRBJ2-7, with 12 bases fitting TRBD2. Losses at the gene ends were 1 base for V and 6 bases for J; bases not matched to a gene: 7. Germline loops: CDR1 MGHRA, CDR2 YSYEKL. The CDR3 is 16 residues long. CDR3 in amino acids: CASSQVELAGGGEQYF. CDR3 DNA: TGCGCCAGCAGCCAAGTTGAACTAGCGGGAGGCGGCGAGCAGTACTTC.

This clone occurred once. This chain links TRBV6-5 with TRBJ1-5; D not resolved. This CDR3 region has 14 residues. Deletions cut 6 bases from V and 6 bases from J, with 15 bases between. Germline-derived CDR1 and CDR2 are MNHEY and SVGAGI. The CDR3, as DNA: TGTGCCAGCAGCACAAAAACTACCAGTCAGCCCCAGCATTTT. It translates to CASSTKTTSQPQHF.

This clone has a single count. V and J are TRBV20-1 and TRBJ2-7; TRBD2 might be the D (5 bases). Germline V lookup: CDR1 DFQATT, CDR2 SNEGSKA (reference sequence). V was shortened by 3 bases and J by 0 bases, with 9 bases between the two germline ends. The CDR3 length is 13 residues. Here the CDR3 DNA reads TGCAGTGCTAGTCGGGGAATCTCCTACGAGCAGTACTTC. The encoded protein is CSASRGISYEQYF.

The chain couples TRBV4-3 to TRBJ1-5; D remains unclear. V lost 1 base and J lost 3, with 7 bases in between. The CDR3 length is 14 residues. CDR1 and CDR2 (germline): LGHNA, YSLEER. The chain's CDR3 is CASSQGNLNQPQHF. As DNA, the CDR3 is TGCGCCAGCAGCCAAGGTAATCTCAATCAGCCCCAGCATTTT.

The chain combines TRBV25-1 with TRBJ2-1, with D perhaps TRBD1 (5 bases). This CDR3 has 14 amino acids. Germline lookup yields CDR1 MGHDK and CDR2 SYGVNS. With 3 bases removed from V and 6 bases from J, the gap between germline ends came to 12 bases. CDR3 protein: CASSDRPGRNEQFF. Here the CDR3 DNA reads TGTGCCAGCAGTGATCGGCCAGGGCGCAATGAGCAGTTCTTC.

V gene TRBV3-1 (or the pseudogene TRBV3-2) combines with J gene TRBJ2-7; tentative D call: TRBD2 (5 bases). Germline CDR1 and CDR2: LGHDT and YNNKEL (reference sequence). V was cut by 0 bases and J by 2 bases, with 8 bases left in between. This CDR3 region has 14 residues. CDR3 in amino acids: CASSQERGPYEQYF. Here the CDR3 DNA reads TGTGCCAGCAGCCAAGAACGGGGTCCCTACGAGCAGTACTTC.

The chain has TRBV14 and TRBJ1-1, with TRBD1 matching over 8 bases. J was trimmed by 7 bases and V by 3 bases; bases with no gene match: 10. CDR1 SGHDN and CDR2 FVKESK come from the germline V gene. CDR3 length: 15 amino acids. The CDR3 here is CASSQQDRAGLEAFF. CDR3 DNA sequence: TGTGCCAGCAGCCAGCAGGACAGGGCGGGTCTTGAAGCTTTCTTT.

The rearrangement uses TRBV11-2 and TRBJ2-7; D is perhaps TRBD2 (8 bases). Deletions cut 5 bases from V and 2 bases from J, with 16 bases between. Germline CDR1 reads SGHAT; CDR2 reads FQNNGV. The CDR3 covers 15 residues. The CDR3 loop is CASSPGGLGTYEQYF. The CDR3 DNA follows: TGTGCCAGCAGCCCAGGGGGACTAGGGACCTACGAGCAGTACTTC.

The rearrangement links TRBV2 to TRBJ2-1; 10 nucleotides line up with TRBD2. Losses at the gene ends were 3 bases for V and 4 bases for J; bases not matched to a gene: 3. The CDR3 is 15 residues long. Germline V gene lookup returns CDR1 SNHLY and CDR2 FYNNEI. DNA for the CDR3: TGTGCCAGCAGTGATACTAGCGGGAATTACAATGAGCAGTTCTTC. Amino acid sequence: CASSDTSGNYNEQFF.

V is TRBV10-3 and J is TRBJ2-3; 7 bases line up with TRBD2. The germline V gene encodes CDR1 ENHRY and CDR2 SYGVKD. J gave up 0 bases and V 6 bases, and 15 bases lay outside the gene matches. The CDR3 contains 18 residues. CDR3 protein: CAISKISLAEGSTDTQYF. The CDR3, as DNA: TGTGCCATCAGCAAGATATCTCTAGCGGAAGGGAGCACAGATACGCAGTATTTT.

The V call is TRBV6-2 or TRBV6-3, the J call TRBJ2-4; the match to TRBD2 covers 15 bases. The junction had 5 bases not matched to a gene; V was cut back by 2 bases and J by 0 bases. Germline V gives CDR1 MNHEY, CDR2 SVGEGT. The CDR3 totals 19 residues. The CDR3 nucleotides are TGTGCCAGCAGTTACGGACTAGCGGGAGGGATGAAAGCCAAAAACATTCAGTACTTC. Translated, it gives CASSYGLAGGMKAKNIQYF.

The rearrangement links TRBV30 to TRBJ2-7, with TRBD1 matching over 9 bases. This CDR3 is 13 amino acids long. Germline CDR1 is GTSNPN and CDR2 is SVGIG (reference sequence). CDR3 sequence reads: CVLRSTGGYEQYF. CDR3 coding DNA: TGTGTGTTGCGGTCGACAGGGGGCTACGAGCAGTACTTC.

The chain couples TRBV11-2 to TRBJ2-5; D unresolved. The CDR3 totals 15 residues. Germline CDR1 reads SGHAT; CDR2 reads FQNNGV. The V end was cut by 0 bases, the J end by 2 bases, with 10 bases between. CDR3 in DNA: TGTGCCAGCAGCTTAGATCTGGCAGTTCAAGAGACCCAGTACTTC. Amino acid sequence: CASSLDLAVQETQYF.